The T cell receptor beta chain under discussion was sequenced for a study of T cells in Graves' hyperthyroidism and ophthalmopathy. Every diagnosis used clinical symptoms, serum thyroxine and TRAb, thyroid ultrasound and orbital computed tomography. TCR beta CDR3 regions were amplified from RNA. The HTBI primer set was used in a first-round RT-PCR of the TCR CDR3. From the multiplex PCR reads, TCRdb called clonotypes with MiXCR, one entry per CDR3 protein. The repertoire holds around 600,000 distinct CDR3 sequences, 13% to 15% seen once, with around 7% in the top ten. Germline CDR1 SNHLY, CDR2 FYNNEI. The CDR3 is 15 residues long. Trimming left V 8 bases short and J 0 bases short, with 16 bases between. This clonotype was seen at least ten times.

The rearrangement links TRBV2 to TRBJ1-1; D may be TRBD1 (6 bases). Input material: blood. This sequence was found in a woman aged 18-35 years with Graves' ophthalmopathy. The CDR3 region has the DNA TGTGCCAGCCACCGGACAGACGTCCTGAACACTGAAGCTTTCTTT. It is translated as CASHRTDVLNTEAFF.